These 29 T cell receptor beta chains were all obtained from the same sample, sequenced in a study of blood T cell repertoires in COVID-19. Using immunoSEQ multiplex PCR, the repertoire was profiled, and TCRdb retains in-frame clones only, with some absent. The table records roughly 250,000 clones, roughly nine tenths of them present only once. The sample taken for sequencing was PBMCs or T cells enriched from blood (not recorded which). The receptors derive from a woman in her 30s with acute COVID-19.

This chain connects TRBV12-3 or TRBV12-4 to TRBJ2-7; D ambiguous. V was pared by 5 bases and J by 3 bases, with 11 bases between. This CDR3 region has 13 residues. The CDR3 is CASSQLGFYEQYF. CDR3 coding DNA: TGTGCCAGCAGTCAGCTCGGGTTCTACGAGCAGTACTTC.

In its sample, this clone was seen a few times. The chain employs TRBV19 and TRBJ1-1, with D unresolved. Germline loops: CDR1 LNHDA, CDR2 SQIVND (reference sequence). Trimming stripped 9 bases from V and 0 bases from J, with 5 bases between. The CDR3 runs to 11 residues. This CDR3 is CASHMNTEAFF. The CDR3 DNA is TGTGCCAGCCACATGAACACTGAAGCTTTCTTT.

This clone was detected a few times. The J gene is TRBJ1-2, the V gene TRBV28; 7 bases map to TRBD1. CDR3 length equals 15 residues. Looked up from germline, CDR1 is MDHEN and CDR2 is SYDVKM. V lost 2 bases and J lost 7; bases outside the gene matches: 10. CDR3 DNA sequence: TGTGCCAGCAGTTTAAGGGGGCTGGAGCGTGGTGGCTACACCTTC. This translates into CASSLRGLERGGYTF.

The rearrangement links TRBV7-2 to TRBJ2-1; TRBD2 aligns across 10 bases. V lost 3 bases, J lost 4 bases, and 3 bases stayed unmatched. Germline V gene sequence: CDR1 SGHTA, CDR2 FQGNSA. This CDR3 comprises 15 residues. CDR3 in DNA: TGTGCCAGCAGCTTTCGTAGCGGGGGGTACAATGAGCAGTTCTTC. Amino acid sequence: CASSFRSGGYNEQFF.

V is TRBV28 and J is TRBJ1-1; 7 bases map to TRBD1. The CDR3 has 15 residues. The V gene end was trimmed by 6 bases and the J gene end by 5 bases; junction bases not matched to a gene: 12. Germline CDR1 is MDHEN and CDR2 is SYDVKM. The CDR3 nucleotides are TGTGCCAGCAGAAGTCCGACAGGGTGGGGTACTGAAGCTTTCTTT. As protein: CASRSPTGWGTEAFF. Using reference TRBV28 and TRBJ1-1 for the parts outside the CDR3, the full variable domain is DVKVTQSSRYLVKRTGEKVFLECVQDMDHENMFWYRQDPGLGLRLIYFSYDVKMKEKGDIPEGYSVSREKKERFSLILESASTNQTSMYLCASRSPTGWGTEAFFGQGTRLTVV.

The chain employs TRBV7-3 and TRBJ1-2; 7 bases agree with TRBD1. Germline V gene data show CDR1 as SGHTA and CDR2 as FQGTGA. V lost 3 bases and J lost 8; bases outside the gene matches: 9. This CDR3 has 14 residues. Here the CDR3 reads CASSFIQGKNGYTF. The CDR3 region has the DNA TGTGCCAGCAGCTTTATACAGGGGAAAAACGGCTACACCTTC.

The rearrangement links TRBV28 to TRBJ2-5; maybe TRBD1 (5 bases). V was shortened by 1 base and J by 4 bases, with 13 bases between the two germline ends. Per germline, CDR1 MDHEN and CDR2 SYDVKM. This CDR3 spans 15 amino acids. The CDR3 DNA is TGTGCCAGCAGTTTATCCGTAAGGGGCAGAGAGACCCAGTACTTC. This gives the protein CASSLSVRGRETQYF.

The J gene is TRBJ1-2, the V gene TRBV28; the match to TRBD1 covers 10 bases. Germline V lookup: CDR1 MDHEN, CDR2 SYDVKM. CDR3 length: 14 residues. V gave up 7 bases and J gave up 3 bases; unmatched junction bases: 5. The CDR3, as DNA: TGTGCCAGCAAGACAGGGGGCGCTCACTATGGCTACACCTTC. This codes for CASKTGGAHYGYTF.

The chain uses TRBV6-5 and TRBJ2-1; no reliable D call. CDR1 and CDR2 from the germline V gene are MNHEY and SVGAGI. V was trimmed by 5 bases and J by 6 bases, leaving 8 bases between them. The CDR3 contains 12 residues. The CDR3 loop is CASSLGFNEQFF. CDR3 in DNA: TGTGCCAGCAGTCTAGGATTCAATGAGCAGTTCTTC.

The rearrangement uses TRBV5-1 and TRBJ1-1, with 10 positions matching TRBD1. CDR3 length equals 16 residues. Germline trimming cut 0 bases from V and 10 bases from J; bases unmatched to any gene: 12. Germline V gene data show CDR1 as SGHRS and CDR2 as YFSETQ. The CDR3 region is CASSLGPLGQGSTAFF. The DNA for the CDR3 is TGCGCCAGCAGCTTGGGACCGCTGGGACAGGGGTCTACAGCTTTCTTT.

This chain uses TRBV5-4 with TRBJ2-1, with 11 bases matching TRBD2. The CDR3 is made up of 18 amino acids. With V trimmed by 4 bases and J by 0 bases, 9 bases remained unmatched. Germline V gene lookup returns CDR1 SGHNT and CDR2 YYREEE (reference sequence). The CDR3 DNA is TGTGCCAGCAGCCCGGAGGCTAGCGGGGGGCGCTCCTACAATGAGCAGTTCTTC. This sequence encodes CASSPEASGGRSYNEQFF.

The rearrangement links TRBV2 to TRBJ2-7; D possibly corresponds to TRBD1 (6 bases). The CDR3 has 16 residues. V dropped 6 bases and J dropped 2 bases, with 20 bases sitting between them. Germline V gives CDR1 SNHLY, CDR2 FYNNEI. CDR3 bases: TGTGCCAGCAGCGAGGAAGGCTGGGGGCTCACCTACGAGCAGTACTTC. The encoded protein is CASSEEGWGLTYEQYF.

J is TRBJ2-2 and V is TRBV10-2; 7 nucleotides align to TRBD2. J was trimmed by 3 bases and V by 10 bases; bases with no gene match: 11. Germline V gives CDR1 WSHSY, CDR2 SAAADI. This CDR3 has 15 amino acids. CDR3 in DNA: TGCGCCACCGTAAGCCAGCGGGGCGACACCGGGGAGCTGTTTTTT. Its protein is CATVSQRGDTGELFF.

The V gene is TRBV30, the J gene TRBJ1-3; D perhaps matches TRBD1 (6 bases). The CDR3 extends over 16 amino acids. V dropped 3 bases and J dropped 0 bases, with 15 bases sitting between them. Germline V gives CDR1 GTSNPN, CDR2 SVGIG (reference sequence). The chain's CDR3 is CAWRGGGPLSGNTIYF. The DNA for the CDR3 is TGTGCCTGGAGGGGCGGGGGCCCACTCTCTGGAAACACCATATATTTT.

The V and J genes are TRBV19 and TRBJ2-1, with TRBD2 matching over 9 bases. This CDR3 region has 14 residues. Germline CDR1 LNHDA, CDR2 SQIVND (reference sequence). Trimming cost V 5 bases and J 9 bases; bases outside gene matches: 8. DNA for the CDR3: TGTGCCAGTAGTGACGGGACTAGCTGGGCTGAGCAGTTCTTC. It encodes CASSDGTSWAEQFF.

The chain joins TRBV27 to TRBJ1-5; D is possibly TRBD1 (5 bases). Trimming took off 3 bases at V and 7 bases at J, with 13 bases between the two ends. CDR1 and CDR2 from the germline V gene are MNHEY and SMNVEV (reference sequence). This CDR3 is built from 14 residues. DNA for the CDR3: TGTGCCAGCAGTTTTCAGGGTGCAGGGCAGCCCCAGCATTTT. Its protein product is CASSFQGAGQPQHF.

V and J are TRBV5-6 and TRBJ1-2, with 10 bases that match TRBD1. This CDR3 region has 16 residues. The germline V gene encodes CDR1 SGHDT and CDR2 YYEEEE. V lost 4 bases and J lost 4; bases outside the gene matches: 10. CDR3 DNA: TGTGCCAGCAGCGTGGTGACAGGGGGCGCGGGCTATGGCTACACCTTC. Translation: CASSVVTGGAGYGYTF.

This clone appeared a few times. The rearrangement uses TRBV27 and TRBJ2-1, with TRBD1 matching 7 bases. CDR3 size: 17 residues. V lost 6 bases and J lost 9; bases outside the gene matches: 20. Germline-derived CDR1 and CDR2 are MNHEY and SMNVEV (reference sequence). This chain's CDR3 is CASRGVATGLGRGEQFF. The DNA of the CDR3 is TGTGCCAGCAGAGGCGTCGCGACAGGGCTTGGCAGGGGTGAGCAGTTCTTC.

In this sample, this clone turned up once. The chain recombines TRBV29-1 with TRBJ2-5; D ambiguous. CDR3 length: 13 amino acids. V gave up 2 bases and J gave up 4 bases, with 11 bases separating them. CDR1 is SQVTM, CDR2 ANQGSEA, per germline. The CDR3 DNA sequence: TGCAGCGTTGAAATGGGCAGTGGAGAGACCCAGTACTTC. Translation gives CSVEMGSGETQYF.

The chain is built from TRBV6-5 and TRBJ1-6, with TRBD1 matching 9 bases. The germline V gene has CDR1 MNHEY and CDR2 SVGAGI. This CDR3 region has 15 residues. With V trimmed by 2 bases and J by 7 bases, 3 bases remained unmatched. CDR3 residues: CASSYQDRGNSPLHF. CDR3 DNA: TGTGCCAGCAGTTACCAGGACAGGGGCAATTCACCCCTCCACTTT.

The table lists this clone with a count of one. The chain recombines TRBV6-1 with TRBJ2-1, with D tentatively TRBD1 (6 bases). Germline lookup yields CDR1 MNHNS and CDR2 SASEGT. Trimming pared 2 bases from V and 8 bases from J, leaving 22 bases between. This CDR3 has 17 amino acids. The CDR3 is CASSENSGTWLVDEQFF. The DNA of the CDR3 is TGTGCCAGCAGTGAAAATTCCGGGACATGGCTGGTGGATGAGCAGTTCTTC.

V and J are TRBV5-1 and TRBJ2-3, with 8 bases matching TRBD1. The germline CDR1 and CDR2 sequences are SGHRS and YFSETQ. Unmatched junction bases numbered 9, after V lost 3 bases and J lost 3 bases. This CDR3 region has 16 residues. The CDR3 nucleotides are TGCGCCAGCAGCTCCCGGGACAGGACCGCTACAGATACGCAGTATTTT. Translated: CASSSRDRTATDTQYF.

CDR3 sequence: CASSYRPGGEQYF. The CDR3 DNA follows: TGTGCCAGCAGTTACCGCCCGGGGGGGGAGCAGTACTTC. The V call is TRBV6-5, the J call TRBJ2-7; 8 bases line up with TRBD2. The CDR3 is 13 residues long. Germline CDR1 reads MNHEY; CDR2 reads SVGAGI. The V gene end was trimmed by 2 bases and the J gene end by 7 bases; junction bases not matched to a gene: 4.

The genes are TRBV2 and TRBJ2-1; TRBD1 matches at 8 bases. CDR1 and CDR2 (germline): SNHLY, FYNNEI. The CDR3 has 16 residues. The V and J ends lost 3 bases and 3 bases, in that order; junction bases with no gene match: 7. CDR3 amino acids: CASSEGGTGDYNEQFF. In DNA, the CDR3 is TGTGCCAGCAGTGAGGGTGGGACAGGCGACTACAATGAGCAGTTCTTC. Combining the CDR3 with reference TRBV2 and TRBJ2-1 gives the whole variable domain EPEVTQTPSHQVTQMGQEVILRCVPISNHLYFYWYRQILGQKVEFLVSFYNNEISEKSEIFDDQFSVERPDGSNFTLKIRSTKLEDSAMYFCASSEGGTGDYNEQFFGPGTRLTVL.

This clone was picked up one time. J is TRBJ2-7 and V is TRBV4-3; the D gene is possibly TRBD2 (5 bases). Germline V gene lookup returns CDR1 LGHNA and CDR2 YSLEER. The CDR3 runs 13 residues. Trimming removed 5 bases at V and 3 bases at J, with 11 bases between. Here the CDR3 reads CASSTWAGYEQYF. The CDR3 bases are TGCGCCAGCAGCACATGGGCGGGCTACGAGCAGTACTTC.

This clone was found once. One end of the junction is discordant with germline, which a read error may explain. CDR3 region: CASSSDKTGDNEQFF. The CDR3 nucleotides are TGTGCTAGCAGCTCGGATAAAACAGGGGACAATGAGCAGTTCTTC. This chain joins TRBV7-7 and TRBJ2-1, with 7 bases identical to TRBD1. The V gene's germline CDR1 is SSHAT and CDR2 FNYEAQ (reference sequence). The CDR3 is 15 amino acids.

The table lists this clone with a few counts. In nucleotides, the CDR3 is TGTGCCAGCACTAACCGGGCCAGGGAAGATACGCAGTATTTT. Amino acids: CASTNRAREDTQYF. The V and J genes are TRBV27 and TRBJ2-3, with a possible D match to TRBD1 (5 bases). This CDR3 is 14 amino acids long. CDR1 MNHEY and CDR2 SMNVEV come from the germline V gene (reference sequence). V lost 7 bases and J lost 5, with 16 bases in between.

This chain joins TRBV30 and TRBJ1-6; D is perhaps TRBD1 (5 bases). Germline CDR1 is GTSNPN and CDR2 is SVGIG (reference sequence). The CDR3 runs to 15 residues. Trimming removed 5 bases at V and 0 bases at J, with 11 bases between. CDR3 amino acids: CAWADRGSYNSPLHF. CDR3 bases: TGTGCCTGGGCCGATAGGGGCTCCTATAATTCACCCCTCCACTTT.

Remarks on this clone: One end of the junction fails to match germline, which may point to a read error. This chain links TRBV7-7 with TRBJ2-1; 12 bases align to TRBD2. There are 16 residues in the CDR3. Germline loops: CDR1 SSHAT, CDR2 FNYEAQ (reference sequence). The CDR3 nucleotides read TGTGCTAGCAGCTTAGGGCTAGCGGGGGGGAACAATGAGCAGTTCTTC. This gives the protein CASSLGLAGGNNEQFF.